The rows below give T cell receptor beta chains drawn from one sample of a study of blood T cell repertoires in COVID-19. Assay used: immunoSEQ multiplex PCR; TCRdb lists only in-frame clones, some missing. Among roughly 160,000 clones listed, about 87% were seen once. Sample: peripheral blood. The receptors derive from a woman in her sixties or seventies with COVID-19, enrolled during active disease. CDR3s include the opening cysteine and the closing phenylalanine or tryptophan. Each record gives: V gene, J gene, CDR3 protein.

>TRBV3-1/TRBV3-2|TRBJ1-6
CASSQYGDSPLHF
>TRBV6-1|TRBJ2-3
CASSESGRGPTDTQYF
>TRBV5-5|TRBJ2-5
CASSPAVGGAYQETQYF
>TRBV29-1|TRBJ2-3
CSATGSDTQYF
>TRBV9|TRBJ1-6
CASSPGGQVWGSPLHF
>TRBV5-1|TRBJ2-7
CASSGRTSGNPDEQYF
>TRBV2|TRBJ1-6
CASRGRGQVSSYNSPLHF
>TRBV6-5|TRBJ2-1
CASSIRGGSYNEQFF
>TRBV7-9|TRBJ2-1
CASSSTEALINEQFF
>TRBV2|TRBJ1-3
CASSVRGSGNTIYF
>TRBV30|TRBJ2-1
CAWSVLGQALGEQFF
>TRBV7-2|TRBJ2-5
CASSFGWTDQETQYF
>TRBV3-1/TRBV3-2|TRBJ2-5
CASSQKGQGEQETQYF
>TRBV7-3|TRBJ1-1
CASSFGRGNTEAFF
>TRBV10-2|TRBJ1-3
CASSEQGNTIYF
>TRBV28|TRBJ1-4
CASSFGARGAEKLFF
>TRBV7-9|TRBJ2-3
CASSLLTRTGTTQYF
>TRBV10-1|TRBJ1-1
CASSMGQGATDTEAFF
>TRBV5-8|TRBJ2-1
CASSALAAASYNEQFF
>TRBV6-1|TRBJ1-3
CASSDMGGLTRGTSGNTIYF
>TRBV3-1/TRBV3-2|TRBJ1-2
CASSYGPGVDGYTF
>TRBV15|TRBJ1-2
CATTVRGRGYGYTF
>TRBV12-3/TRBV12-4|TRBJ2-7
CASRPRQVGEQYF
>TRBV5-6|TRBJ2-7
CASSPDYGGAHEQYF
>TRBV6-1|TRBJ2-2
CASSARGLPANTGELFF
>TRBV28|TRBJ2-7
CATSLRSFEQYF
>TRBV5-1|TRBJ2-5
CASSSAGTSGETQYF
>TRBV18|TRBJ1-2
CASLHRESGYTF
>TRBV2|TRBJ1-1
CASSGQMNTEAFF
>TRBV2|TRBJ1-1
CASSEGAGGRGAFF
>TRBV10-3|TRBJ1-2
CAISEPGSYGYTF
>TRBV19|TRBJ1-2
CASSMNGANYGYTF
>TRBV6-1|TRBJ2-7
CASSEPGAEEQYF
>TRBV28|TRBJ1-5
CASSPTGGSGNQPQHF
>TRBV19|TRBJ2-3
CACAGGRSDTQYF
>TRBV19|TRBJ1-1
CASTRQGPNTEAFF
>TRBV4-1|TRBJ2-7
CASSQELAGAGSYEQYF
>TRBV5-1|TRBJ2-1
CASSPGQGVNEQFF
>TRBV28|TRBJ1-5
CASSLWEQPQHF
>TRBV30|TRBJ2-1
CAWSGGLAGKNEQFF
>TRBV3-1/TRBV3-2|TRBJ1-4
CASSWTGLGNEKLFF
>TRBV28|TRBJ1-1
CASSTGQASAEAFF
>TRBV18|TRBJ2-5
CASSPSGGQETQYF
>TRBV9|TRBJ1-2
CASSAGQGNLGGYTF
>TRBV3-1/TRBV3-2|TRBJ2-2
CASSRHRLAGGPATGELFF
>TRBV10-3|TRBJ1-3
CAISESKTVQGGNTIYF
>TRBV5-1|TRBJ1-2
CASSSRSYGYTF
>TRBV6-5|TRBJ2-3
CASSYGGFLTDTQYF
>TRBV6-5|TRBJ1-2
CASSYFGQGLNYGYTF
>TRBV7-3|TRBJ1-3
CASSLSRGNTIYF